One and the same sample provided the 4 T cell receptor beta chains below, sequenced in a study of blood T cell repertoires in COVID-19 (dated by TCRdb to the early 2020s). The library was prepared using the immunoSEQ multiplex PCR assay. In its TCRdb copy, this immuneACCESS table keeps in-frame sequences only and misses some clones. Where compared with another copy, unresolved V genes explain less than half of these, and the others have no known cause. This sample comprises approximately 500,000 clones, approximately 90% of them detected only once. About 1.7% of the sample belongs to the ten largest clones. The sample consisted of PBMCs or T cells enriched from blood (not recorded which). These receptors were taken from a woman aged 40 to 49 who had recovered from COVID-19.

The genes are TRBV5-1 and TRBJ2-7, with 8 nucleotides matching TRBD1. The CDR3 is made up of 15 amino acids. CDR1 and CDR2 (germline): SGHRS, YFSETQ. V shed 4 bases and J 1 base; nucleotides not matched to a gene: 7. The CDR3 DNA sequence: TGCGCCAGCAGCCCCGTGACAGGGGTATCCTACGAGCAGTACTTC. Residues: CASSPVTGVSYEQYF.

This chain connects TRBV7-9 to TRBJ2-1; 8 nucleotides align to TRBD1. Looked up from germline, CDR1 is SEHNR and CDR2 is FQNEAQ (reference sequence). V shed 5 bases and J 8 bases; nucleotides not matched to a gene: 8. The CDR3 length is 14 residues. The DNA of the CDR3 is TGTGCCAGCAGCCTGGACAGGGTAGGTGATGAGCAGTTCTTC. It yields the protein CASSLDRVGDEQFF.

The gene calls are TRBV11-2 and TRBJ1-2, with unresolved D. Trimming took 7 bases from V and 5 from J, leaving 23 bases between them. Germline CDR1 reads SGHAT; CDR2 reads FQNNGV. This CDR3 spans 16 amino acids. CDR3 nucleotides: TGTGCCAGCACTTCGTCGGAGCTGGCCAAAACGTATGGCTACACCTTC. Protein sequence: CASTSSELAKTYGYTF. Supplemented by reference TRBV11-2 and TRBJ1-2, the full variable domain reads EAGVAQSPRYKIIEKRQSVAFWCNPISGHATLYWYQQILGQGPKLLIQFQNNGVVDDSQLPKDRFSAERLKGVDSTLKIQPAKLEDSAVYLCASTSSELAKTYGYTFGSGTRLTVV.

This chain uses TRBV7-9 with TRBJ1-2; TRBD1 might be the D (5 bases). Trimming stripped 5 bases from V and 4 bases from J, with 14 bases between. The CDR3 runs 14 residues. The germline V gene encodes CDR1 SEHNR and CDR2 FQNEAQ (reference sequence). The CDR3 reads CASSLRGVLYGYTF. CDR3 sequence (DNA): TGTGCCAGCAGCCTACGGGGGGTCCTCTATGGCTACACCTTC.